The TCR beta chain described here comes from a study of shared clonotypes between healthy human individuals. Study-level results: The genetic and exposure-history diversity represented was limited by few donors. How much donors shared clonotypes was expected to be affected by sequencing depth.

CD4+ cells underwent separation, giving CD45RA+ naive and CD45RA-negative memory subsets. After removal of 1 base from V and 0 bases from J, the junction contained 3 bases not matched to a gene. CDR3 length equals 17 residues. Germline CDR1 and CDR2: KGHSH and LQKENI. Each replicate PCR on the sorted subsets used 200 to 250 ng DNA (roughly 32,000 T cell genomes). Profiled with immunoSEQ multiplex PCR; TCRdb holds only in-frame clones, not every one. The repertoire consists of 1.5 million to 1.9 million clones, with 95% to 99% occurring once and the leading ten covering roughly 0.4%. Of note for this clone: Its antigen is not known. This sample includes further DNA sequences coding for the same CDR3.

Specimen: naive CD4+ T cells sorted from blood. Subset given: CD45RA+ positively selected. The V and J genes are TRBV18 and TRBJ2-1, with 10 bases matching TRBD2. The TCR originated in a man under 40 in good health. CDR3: CASSPLAGGSSYNEQFF. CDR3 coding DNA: TGTGCCAGCTCACCACTAGCGGGAGGTAGCTCCTACAATGAGCAGTTCTTC.